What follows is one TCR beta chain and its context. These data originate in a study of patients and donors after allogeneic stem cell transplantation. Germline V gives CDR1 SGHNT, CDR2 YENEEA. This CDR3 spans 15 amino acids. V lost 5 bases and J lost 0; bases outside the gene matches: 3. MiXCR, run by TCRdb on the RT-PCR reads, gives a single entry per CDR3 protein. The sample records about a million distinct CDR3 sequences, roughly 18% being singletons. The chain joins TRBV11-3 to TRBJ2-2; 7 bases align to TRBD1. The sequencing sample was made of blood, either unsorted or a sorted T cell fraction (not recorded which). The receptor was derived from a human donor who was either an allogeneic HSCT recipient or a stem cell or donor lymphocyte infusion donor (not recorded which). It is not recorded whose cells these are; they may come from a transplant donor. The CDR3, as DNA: TGTGCCAGCAGCCCGGACAGGCCGAACACCGGGGAGCTGTTTTTT. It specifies CASSPDRPNTGELFF.